This T cell receptor (beta chain) is from a study of vaccination and CD4 T cells after COVID-19. General study findings and limits: Spike mono-reactive status applied to 304 of 307 vaccine-specific clones in convalescent patients.

On this clonotype itself: Its antigen is not identified.

Treatment reported: approximately 9-day PBMC culture with coronavirus spike peptide pools or control peptides (ViraFEST assay). ViraFEST sequenced TCRs after peptide-pool expansion of antigen-specific T cells. An Oncomine TCR Beta short-read assay was used to sequence the DNA from cultured CD4+ T cells. TCRdb re-analysed the PCR reads in MiXCR, keeping a single row per CDR3 protein. The sample records about 18,000 distinct CDR3 sequences, roughly half being singletons. With 6 bases removed from V and 2 bases from J, the gap between germline ends came to 14 bases. The germline V gene encodes CDR1 SNHLY and CDR2 FYNNEI. This CDR3 is built from 15 residues.

Source material: CD4+ T cells from blood, cultured in vitro. The receptor comes from a human donor who had recovered from COVID-19. The gene calls are TRBV2 and TRBJ2-4, with a possible D match to TRBD1 (6 bases). The CDR3 is CASRIQGGSKNIQYF. CDR3 bases: TGTGCCAGCAGGATACAGGGTGGATCCAAAAACATTCAGTACTTC.